This T cell receptor (beta chain) was observed in a study of blood T cell repertoires in COVID-19. Background on the study: Some COVID-19 samples were acute and others convalescent; all came from the United States, Italy and Spain. From T cells, B-cell-depleted T cells, or PBMCs came the material, which was cDNA or gDNA.

The authors' processing: Estimation of nucleated cell counts was performed using reference gene primer amplification. Sequencing was performed with immunoSEQ multiplex PCR; in TCRdb, only in-frame clones are kept and a portion is missing. The D gene and trimming were derived from the DNA, and the V and J assignments and clone size from that table. The sample consists of some 120,000 clones, 69% of them appearing once. V lost 2 bases and J 5 bases, leaving 12 bases between the germline ends. This CDR3 contains 14 residues. CDR1 LNHDA and CDR2 SQIVND come from the germline V gene (reference sequence). V and J are TRBV19 and TRBJ2-5, with D possibly TRBD1 on 6 matching bases. Specimen: peripheral blood. This TCR came from a woman in her 70s with acute or convalescent COVID-19. The CDR3 here is CASSIRTVRETQYF. Here the CDR3 DNA reads TGTGCCAGTAGTATACGGACAGTTCGCGAGACCCAGTACTTC.